Presented here are 23 T cell receptor beta chains from one specimen sequenced in a study of T cell repertoires in cytomegalovirus infection. These receptors lack a known antigen. TCRdb called the reads again in MiXCR, with one record for every CDR3 protein. The sample includes around 900,000 distinct CDR3 sequences, around 32% of them seen just once. The sample here was cultured CD8+ T cells from PBMCs, taken from culture after CMV antigen stimulation. The origin of the receptors is a human donor in good health (CMV status not recorded). Some clones in this sample may be carry-over from other donors' samples.

This clonotype was seen more than once but under ten times. The V gene is TRBV29-1, the J gene TRBJ2-5; D is unclear. The V gene's germline CDR1 is SQVTM and CDR2 ANQGSEA. The CDR3 totals 10 residues. Trimming cost V 5 bases and J 5 bases, with 6 bases left between them. The DNA for the CDR3 is TGCAGCGTTTATGTGGAGACCCAGTACTTC. It yields the protein CSVYVETQYF.

With regard to this clonotype: A read error may be the cause here, since a much bigger clone is one base away. V and J are TRBV7-8 and TRBJ1-1; D not resolved. Germline values: CDR1 SGHVS, CDR2 FQNEAQ. The CDR3 contains 14 residues. The CDR3 nucleotides read TGTGCCGGCAGCTCCAAGGGTGATCACACTGAAGCTTTCTTT. It yields the protein CAGSSKGDHTEAFF.

The chain combines TRBV6-1 with TRBJ1-5; no reliable D call. The CDR3 covers 17 residues. CDR1 is MNHNS and CDR2 is SASEGT in the germline V gene. The ends were cut back, 0 bases at V and 0 bases at J, with 12 bases in the middle. The CDR3 region has the DNA TGTGCCAGCAGTGAAGCATCGGCAAGATATAGCAATCAGCCCCAGCATTTT. Translated: CASSEASARYSNQPQHF.

This clonotype was detected many times. The V call is TRBV12-3 or TRBV12-4, the J call TRBJ2-2; TRBD2 agrees at 9 bases. CDR3 size: 17 residues. With V trimmed by 7 bases and J by 5 bases, 14 bases remained unmatched. CDR3 bases: TGTGCCAGCAATCCCGATGGCGGGGGGGGATATACCGGGGAGCTGTTTTTT. This encodes CASNPDGGGGYTGELFF.

The V and J genes are TRBV27 and TRBJ1-6; TRBD1 might be the D (5 bases). Germline-derived CDR1 and CDR2 are MNHEY and SMNVEV (reference sequence). The CDR3 spans 14 residues. V lost 5 bases and J 6 bases, leaving 11 bases between the germline ends. CDR3 DNA sequence: TGTGCCAGCAGTCAGGGTTACGGTAATTCACCCCTCCACTTT. This translates into CASSQGYGNSPLHF.

The V call is TRBV2, the J call TRBJ2-1; D perhaps matches TRBD2 (7 bases). V was clipped by 4 bases and J by 2 bases, with 12 bases between them. This CDR3 spans 15 amino acids. Looked up from germline, CDR1 is SNHLY and CDR2 is FYNNEI. Here the CDR3 DNA reads TGTGCCAGCAGTGTGATCGGGGGGCCCTACAATGAGCAGTTCTTC. This gives the protein CASSVIGGPYNEQFF.

This chain connects TRBV19 to TRBJ1-3; D gene ambiguous. Germline values: CDR1 LNHDA, CDR2 SQIVND (reference sequence). The CDR3 spans 17 residues. Trimming took off 0 bases at V and 6 bases at J, with 18 bases between the two ends. The CDR3 here is CASSIDTSRTGENTIYF. In DNA, the CDR3 is TGTGCCAGTAGTATAGATACTTCGCGGACGGGAGAAAACACCATATATTTT.

A few counts support this clonotype. J is TRBJ2-1 and V is TRBV6-4; D gene ambiguous. Trimming shortened V by 6 bases and J by 3 bases, and 15 bases separated the two germline ends. CDR1 MRHNA and CDR2 SNTAGT come from the germline V gene. The CDR3 totals 15 residues. Here the CDR3 reads CASSVEPVRYNEQFF. Here the CDR3 DNA reads TGTGCCAGCAGCGTAGAGCCCGTTCGCTACAATGAGCAGTTCTTC.

The genes are TRBV20-1 and TRBJ2-7; D is unclear. Germline-derived CDR1 and CDR2 are DFQATT and SNEGSKA (reference sequence). CDR3 length equals 13 residues. The germline V and J ends were trimmed by 7 bases and 1 base, with 14 bases remaining between them. The CDR3 sequence: CSVSGPRSYEQYF. CDR3 DNA sequence: TGCAGTGTTTCCGGTCCCAGATCCTACGAGCAGTACTTC.

This clonotype was picked up a small number of times. The V gene is TRBV10-3, the J gene TRBJ2-7; D gene unclear. Germline V gene lookup returns CDR1 ENHRY and CDR2 SYGVKD. V was pared by 3 bases and J by 0 bases, with 6 bases between. This CDR3 is built from 13 residues. CDR3 coding DNA: TGTGCCATCAGTGATACGAGCTCCTACGAGCAGTACTTC. Translation: CAISDTSSYEQYF.

With respect to this clonotype: At one of its ends the junction is not consistent with the germline gene, which may arise from a read error. The chain couples TRBV10-3 to TRBJ1-2, with D unclear. Germline loops: CDR1 ENHRY, CDR2 SYGVKD. This CDR3 has 12 amino acids. CDR3 loop: CAIYQGGYRYTF. CDR3 bases: TGTGCCATCTATCAAGGCGGCTATCGCTACACCTTC.

The chain carries TRBV29-1 and TRBJ2-2; a weak D match, TRBD1 (5 bases). V shed 4 bases and J shed 6 bases, with 18 bases lying between them. Looked up from germline, CDR1 is SQVTM and CDR2 is ANQGSEA. There are 15 residues in the CDR3. The CDR3 region has the DNA TGCAGCGTTGGTAGTTGGCAGGGTATCGCCGGGGAGCTGTTTTTT. Translating gives CSVGSWQGIAGELFF.

The chain combines TRBV10-3 with TRBJ1-5, with TRBD1 as a possible D gene (6 bases). The length of the CDR3 is 15 residues. V was cut by 1 base and J by 5 bases, with 12 bases left in between. CDR1 is ENHRY, CDR2 SYGVKD, per germline. This chain's CDR3 is CAISEFRGGDQPQHF. As DNA, the CDR3 is TGTGCCATCAGTGAGTTCAGGGGAGGGGATCAGCCCCAGCATTTT.

Comments on this clonotype: A much larger clone differs by one base, so this may be a read error. This is likely a read error, given that the CDR3 carries no conserved phenylalanine or tryptophan at its end. The chain recombines TRBV7-2 with TRBJ2-2; TRBD1 agrees at 8 bases. The V segment lost 5 bases and the J segment 0 bases; nucleotides outside the gene matches: 5. Germline CDR1 and CDR2: SGHTA and FQGNSA. CDR3 size: 16 residues. The CDR3 loop reads CASSRTDRANTGELFS. CDR3 bases: TGTGCCAGCAGCAGAACGGACAGGGCGAACACCGGGGAGCTGTTTTCT.

This sequence joins TRBV4-1 and TRBJ1-5; the D gene is possibly TRBD1 (6 bases). The CDR3 extends over 15 amino acids. Deletions cut 0 bases from V and 6 bases from J, with 12 bases between. Germline assignment: CDR1 MGHRA and CDR2 YSYEKL. This CDR3 is CASSQDGGGSQPQHF. DNA for the CDR3: TGCGCCAGCAGCCAAGATGGGGGGGGCAGTCAGCCCCAGCATTTT.

This clonotype was seen a few times. The chain recombines TRBV27 with TRBJ1-5, with 12 bases matching TRBD1. Trimming at V came to 2 bases and at J to 6 bases, leaving 8 bases not matched to a gene. The CDR3 has 17 amino acids. Germline loops: CDR1 MNHEY, CDR2 SMNVEV (reference sequence). The CDR3 sequence is CASSLNPGTGGSQPQHF. CDR3 coding DNA: TGTGCCAGCAGTTTAAATCCCGGGACAGGGGGCAGTCAGCCCCAGCATTTT.

This rearrangement joins TRBV4-2 to TRBJ2-7, with 8 bases lining up with TRBD2. Germline lookup yields CDR1 LGHNA and CDR2 YNFKEQ. Trimming removed 0 bases from V and 4 bases from J; junction bases left unmatched: 8. The CDR3 totals 16 residues. The DNA of the CDR3 is TGTGCCAGCAGCCAAGATGGGACGGGGGGGCGGTACGAGCAGTACTTC. It translates to CASSQDGTGGRYEQYF.

This clonotype was counted at least ten times. V usage is TRBV7-9 and J usage is TRBJ1-4; D gene unclear. The germline V gene has CDR1 SEHNR and CDR2 FQNEAQ (reference sequence). The CDR3 is 14 residues long. The V and J ends lost 5 bases and 6 bases respectively, with 13 bases between them. The CDR3 here is CASSPIYRDEKLFF. In DNA form, the CDR3 reads TGTGCCAGCAGCCCTATTTATAGGGATGAAAAACTGTTTTTT. The full variable domain, its missing parts supplied by reference TRBV7-9 and TRBJ1-4, is DTGVSQNPRHKITKRGQNVTFRCDPISEHNRLYWYRQTLGQGPEFLTYFQNEAQLEKSRLLSDRFSAERPKGSFSTLEIQRTEQGDSAMYLCASSPIYRDEKLFFGSGTQLSVL.

The chain uses TRBV4-1 and TRBJ2-1, with D possibly being TRBD1 (5 bases). V lost 0 bases, J lost 2 bases, and 11 bases lay in between. Per the germline V gene, CDR1 is MGHRA and CDR2 is YSYEKL. The CDR3 spans 16 residues. CDR3 nucleotide sequence: TGCGCCAGCAGCCAAGACGCGACAGCCACCTACAATGAGCAGTTCTTC. The encoded protein is CASSQDATATYNEQFF.

The V and J genes are TRBV6-5 and TRBJ2-5, with D tentatively TRBD2 (7 bases). Germline V lookup: CDR1 MNHEY, CDR2 SVGAGI. The CDR3 extends over 15 amino acids. V dropped 6 bases and J dropped 4 bases, with 18 bases sitting between them. CDR3 sequence: CASRPRAGARETQYF. As DNA, the CDR3 is TGTGCCAGCAGACCGCGGGCGGGGGCGAGAGAGACCCAGTACTTC.

The chain employs TRBV7-9 and TRBJ2-4; maybe TRBD2 (7 bases). The germline V gene encodes CDR1 SEHNR and CDR2 FQNEAQ (reference sequence). This CDR3 is built from 13 residues. Trimming left V 2 bases short and J 9 bases short, with 11 bases between. The CDR3 reads CASSLPGEGIQYF. The CDR3 DNA follows: TGTGCCAGCAGCTTACCAGGGGAGGGCATTCAGTACTTC.

This clonotype came up a few times. V and J are TRBV7-2 and TRBJ1-1; the match to TRBD1 covers 7 bases. The length of the CDR3 is 15 residues. V was pared by 5 bases and J by 0 bases, with 6 bases of the junction left unmatched. CDR1 and CDR2 from the germline V gene are SGHTA and FQGNSA. CDR3 DNA: TGTGCCAGCAGCATGGGACAGCACATGAACACTGAAGCTTTCTTT. This gives the protein CASSMGQHMNTEAFF.

The chain joins TRBV7-9 to TRBJ2-7; TRBD1 is a possible D gene (5 bases). Trimming shortened V by 7 bases and J by 9 bases, and 16 bases separated the two germline ends. The CDR3 is made up of 12 amino acids. The germline V gene encodes CDR1 SEHNR and CDR2 FQNEAQ (reference sequence). As DNA, the CDR3 is TGTGCCAGCATAGACCGTTGGGGCCGGCAGTACGTC. Protein product: CASIDRWGRQYV.